This record covers a single T cell receptor (beta chain). Its matching antigen is unknown. The data were obtained in a study of cytomegalovirus exposure and HLA in healthy donors. Assay: immunoSEQ multiplex PCR; the TCRdb copy retains only in-frame clones and omits some. The sample has over 150,000 clones; around 84% are singletons. V lost 4 bases, J lost 4 bases, and 6 bases stayed unmatched. The CDR3 runs 14 residues. The germline V gene encodes CDR1 SGHDT and CDR2 YYEEEE. Study conclusions and caveats: A classifier reportedly called cytomegalovirus status with high sensitivity and specificity. Cytomegalovirus-associated status was assigned to approximately 160 TCR beta chains. CMV antigen specificity was confirmed in vitro for a few CMV-associated chains. The finding came from a later analysis; first-cohort TCR clusters tended to co-occur in the 110 or so validation repertoires.

This receptor was obtained from a woman in her 30s in good health and CMV-seropositive. The specimen was PBMCs. V usage is TRBV5-6 and J usage is TRBJ1-2; 8 nucleotides agree with TRBD1. The CDR3 DNA reads TGTGCCAGCAGCCGGACAGGGATGGCCTATGGCTACACCTTC. This translates into CASSRTGMAYGYTF. Full variable domain (remainder filled in from reference TRBV5-6 and TRBJ1-2): DAGVTQSPTHLIKTRGQQVTLRCSPKSGHDTVSWYQQALGQGPQFIFQYYEEEERQRGNFPDRFSGHQFPNYSSELNVNALLLGDSALYLCASSRTGMAYGYTFGSGTRLTVV.